The TCR beta chain under discussion was sequenced for a study of CD8+ T cells in alopecia areata. Study results and limitations: Scalp sample data also include resident alphabeta T cells from normal skin. Affected lesional scalp, above all in alopecia totalis/universalis, was more clonal than normal scalp. Mouse data revealed clearer TCR sharing than patient data did, a gap possibly tied to HLA.

This clone was observed a handful of times. Antigen specificity is unknown. Following extraction, RNA underwent reverse transcription to cDNA, which served as the sequencing template. Repertoires were generated with immunoSEQ multiplex PCR, while TCRdb's copy carries only in-frame clones and drops some. The data show about 150,000 clones, 50% to 65% seen once. Trimming removed 8 bases at V and 7 bases at J, with 24 bases between. CDR1 SQVTM and CDR2 ANQGSEA come from the germline V gene. CDR3 length: 15 amino acids. PBMCs yielded sorted CD4+ and CD8+ T cells. The chain couples TRBV29-1 to TRBJ2-1; D might be TRBD2 (6 bases). This TCR was sampled from a human donor in good health. Sequencing was carried out using CD4+ T cells sorted from blood. The DNA of the CDR3 is TGCAGCTTCCTCCGGGGCCTTCGCGGGATGAATGAGCAGTTCTTC. Residues: CSFLRGLRGMNEQFF.